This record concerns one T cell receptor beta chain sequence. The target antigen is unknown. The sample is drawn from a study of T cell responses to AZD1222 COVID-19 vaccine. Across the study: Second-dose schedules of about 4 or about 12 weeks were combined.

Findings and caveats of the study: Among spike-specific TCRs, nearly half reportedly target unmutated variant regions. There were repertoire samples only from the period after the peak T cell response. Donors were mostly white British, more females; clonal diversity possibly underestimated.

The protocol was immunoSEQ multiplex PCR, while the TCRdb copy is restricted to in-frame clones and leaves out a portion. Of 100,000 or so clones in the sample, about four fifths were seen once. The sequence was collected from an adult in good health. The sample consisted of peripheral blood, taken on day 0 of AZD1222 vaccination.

Here the CDR3 DNA reads TGTGCCAGCAGCTTCCCGACACTCCGAGGCACCGGGGAGCTGTTTTTT. The encoded protein is CASSFPTLRGTGELFF. This chain joins TRBV7-2 and TRBJ2-2; D gene unclear. V was cut by 3 bases and J by 4 bases, with 15 bases left in between. The germline gives CDR1 SGHTA, CDR2 FQGNSA. The CDR3 spans 16 residues.